A selection of T cell receptor beta chains follows, all from one sample in a study of response to subunit inactivated influenza vaccine. TCRdb recomputed calls from the RT-PCR reads with MiXCR, one row per CDR3 protein. Here the sample spans roughly 190,000 distinct CDR3 sequences, around an eighth being singletons. Specimen: CD8+ T cells sorted from PBMCs, collected 4 to 6 days after vaccination. All receptors derive from a man aged 50 or older who received an inactivated influenza vaccine. The CDR3 runs from the conserved cysteine through the conserved F or W.

v_gene	j_gene	CDR3aa
TRBV3-1	TRBJ1-5	CASSQGPGADQPQHF
TRBV15	TRBJ2-3	CATSRDRGSDTQYF
TRBV12-3/TRBV12-4	TRBJ2-2	CASSLRGRNTGELFF
TRBV12-3/TRBV12-4	TRBJ2-3	CATSLVGKTDTQYF
TRBV14	TRBJ1-1	CASSQGGPAEAFF
TRBV4-1	TRBJ2-7	CASSQGWDGPYEQYF
TRBV14	TRBJ2-1	CASSHVTDTYNEQFF
TRBV6-2/TRBV6-3	TRBJ2-2	CASSYIIGQEVTGELFF
TRBV25-1	TRBJ2-1	CASRELGEQFF
TRBV3-1	TRBJ2-1	CASSSTAGGFNEQFF
TRBV7-9	TRBJ1-4	CASSLTGLGQGEKLFF
TRBV5-1	TRBJ2-1	CASSSVGASGRNEQFF
TRBV11-2	TRBJ2-7	CASSLSGTYEQYF
TRBV19	TRBJ2-7	CASSVTGTEDEQYF
TRBV6-1	TRBJ1-1	CASSAQGTGRAEAFF
TRBV11-2	TRBJ2-7	CASSAGQGKYEQYF
TRBV4-2	TRBJ2-3	CASSQTLTDTQYF
TRBV28	TRBJ2-3	CASSFPITGTGGITDTQYF
TRBV28	TRBJ2-1	CASSLVGTGDFGYNEQFF
TRBV5-1	TRBJ2-1	CASSLSSGTGLWEQFF
TRBV7-9	TRBJ1-2	CASSPLLDRSRYGYTF
TRBV11-2	TRBJ2-6	CASSFHRRSSGANVLTF
TRBV7-9	TRBJ2-5	CASSPHGGGRETQYF
TRBV7-9	TRBJ1-1	CASSSPGLTEAFF
TRBV29-1	TRBJ2-2	CSVRIAGAGELFF
TRBV4-3	TRBJ2-5	CASSPPRTSMETQYF
TRBV27	TRBJ2-7	CASSYGSAYEQYF
TRBV7-8	TRBJ2-3	CASSLLTGETDTQYF
TRBV4-3	TRBJ2-7	CASSQDLLADRYEQYF
TRBV6-2/TRBV6-3	TRBJ2-1	CASSYPGLAGGSSYNEQFF
TRBV4-3	TRBJ1-2	CASSQDPRQGANGYTF
TRBV28	TRBJ2-7	CASSLDMGSYEQYF
TRBV15	TRBJ2-5	CATSRSAGLETQYF
TRBV12-3/TRBV12-4	TRBJ2-1	CASSSTGSYNEQFF
TRBV12-3/TRBV12-4	TRBJ1-5	CASSGLLASNQPQHF
TRBV7-3	TRBJ2-7	CASSLGPAETYEQYF
TRBV12-3/TRBV12-4	TRBJ2-7	CASRPGPSYEQYF
TRBV19	TRBJ2-7	CASSTSGTGTYEQYF
TRBV9	TRBJ2-3	CASSPLVGVTDTQYF
TRBV5-6	TRBJ2-1	CASSLPGANEQFF
TRBV11-2	TRBJ2-5	CASSFWGEYQETQYF
TRBV28	TRBJ2-3	CASSSLAGTTDTQYF
TRBV7-9	TRBJ2-3	CASSPFSGDTDTQYF
TRBV7-3	TRBJ2-3	CASSEGTSPFSTDTQYF
TRBV4-3	TRBJ1-1	CASSQEGGRTEAFF
TRBV12-3/TRBV12-4	TRBJ2-5	CASSETSRETQYF
TRBV7-9	TRBJ2-1	CASSLTYYSYNEQFF
TRBV4-1	TRBJ1-2	CASSQQTYTGYGYTF
TRBV28	TRBJ1-1	CASAAARNTEAFF
TRBV5-1	TRBJ2-7	CASSIQGILDEQYF
TRBV25-1	TRBJ2-1	CASSEGLAGKEFF
TRBV20-1	TRBJ2-3	CSARSLTSGGLSHGDTQYF
TRBV7-6	TRBJ2-7	CASSLGQDGEQYF
TRBV6-2/TRBV6-3	TRBJ1-1	CASSFEARRPNTEAFF
TRBV6-1	TRBJ1-2	CASSTQGARHLYGYTF
TRBV27	TRBJ2-1	CASSFLFGSGRAEQFF
TRBV9	TRBJ1-5	CASSVGSANQPQHF